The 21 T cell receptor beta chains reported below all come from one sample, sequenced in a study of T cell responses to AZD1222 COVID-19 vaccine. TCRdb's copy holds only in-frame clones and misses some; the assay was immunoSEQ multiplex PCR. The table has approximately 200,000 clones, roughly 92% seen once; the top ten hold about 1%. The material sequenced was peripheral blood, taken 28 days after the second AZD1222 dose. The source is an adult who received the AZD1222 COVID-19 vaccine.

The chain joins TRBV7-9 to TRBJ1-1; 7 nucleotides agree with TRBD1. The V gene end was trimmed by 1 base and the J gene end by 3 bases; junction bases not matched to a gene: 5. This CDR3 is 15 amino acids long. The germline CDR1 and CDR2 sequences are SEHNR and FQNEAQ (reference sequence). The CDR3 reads CASSLGVDRYTEAFF. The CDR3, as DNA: TGTGCCAGCAGCTTAGGCGTGGACAGGTACACTGAAGCTTTCTTT. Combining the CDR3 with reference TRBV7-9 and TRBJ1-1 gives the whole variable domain DTGVSQNPRHKITKRGQNVTFRCDPISEHNRLYWYRQTLGQGPEFLTYFQNEAQLEKSRLLSDRFSAERPKGSFSTLEIQRTEQGDSAMYLCASSLGVDRYTEAFFGQGTRLTVV.

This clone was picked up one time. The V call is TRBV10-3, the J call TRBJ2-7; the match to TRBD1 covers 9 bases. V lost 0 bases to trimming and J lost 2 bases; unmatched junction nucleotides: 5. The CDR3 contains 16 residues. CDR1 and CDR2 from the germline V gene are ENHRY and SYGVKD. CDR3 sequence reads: CAISESTGGRAYEQYF. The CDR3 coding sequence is TGTGCCATCAGTGAGTCGACAGGGGGGCGGGCCTACGAGCAGTACTTC.

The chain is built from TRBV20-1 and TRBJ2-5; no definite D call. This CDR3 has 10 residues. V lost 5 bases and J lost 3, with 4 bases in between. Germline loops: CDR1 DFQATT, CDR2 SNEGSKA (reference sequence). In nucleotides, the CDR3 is TGCAGTGCTTTAAAAGAGACCCAGTACTTC. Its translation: CSALKETQYF.

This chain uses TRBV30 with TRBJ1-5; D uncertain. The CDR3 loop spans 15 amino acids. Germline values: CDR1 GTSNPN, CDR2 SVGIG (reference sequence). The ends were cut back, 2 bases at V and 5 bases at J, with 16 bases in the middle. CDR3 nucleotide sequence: TGTGCCTGGAGTCTGTCAGACCAGCCCTATCAGCCCCAGCATTTT. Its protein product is CAWSLSDQPYQPQHF. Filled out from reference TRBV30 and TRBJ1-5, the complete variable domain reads SQTIHQWPATLVQPVGSPLSLECTVEGTSNPNLYWYRQAAGRGLQLLFYSVGIGQISSEVPQNLSASRPQDRQFILSSKKLLLSDSGFYLCAWSLSDQPYQPQHFGDGTRLSIL.

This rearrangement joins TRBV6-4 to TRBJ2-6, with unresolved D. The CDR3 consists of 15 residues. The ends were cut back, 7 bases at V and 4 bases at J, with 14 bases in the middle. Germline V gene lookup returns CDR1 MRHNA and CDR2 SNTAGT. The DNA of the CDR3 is TGTGCCAGCACCGACCGGGCAGCAGGGGCCAACGTCCTGACTTTC. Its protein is CASTDRAAGANVLTF.

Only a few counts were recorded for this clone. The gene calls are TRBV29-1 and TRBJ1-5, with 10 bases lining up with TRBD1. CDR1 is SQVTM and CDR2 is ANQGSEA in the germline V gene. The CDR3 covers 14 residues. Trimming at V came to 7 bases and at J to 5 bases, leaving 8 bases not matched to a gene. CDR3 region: CSAKGTGDHQPQHF. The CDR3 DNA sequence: TGCAGCGCAAAAGGGACAGGGGATCATCAGCCCCAGCATTTT.

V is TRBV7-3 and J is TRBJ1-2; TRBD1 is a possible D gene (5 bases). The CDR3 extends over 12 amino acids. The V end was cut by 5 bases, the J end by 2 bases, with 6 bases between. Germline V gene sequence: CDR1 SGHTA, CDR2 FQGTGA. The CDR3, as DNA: TGTGCCAGCAGCCCAGGGAACTATGGCTACACCTTC. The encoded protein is CASSPGNYGYTF.

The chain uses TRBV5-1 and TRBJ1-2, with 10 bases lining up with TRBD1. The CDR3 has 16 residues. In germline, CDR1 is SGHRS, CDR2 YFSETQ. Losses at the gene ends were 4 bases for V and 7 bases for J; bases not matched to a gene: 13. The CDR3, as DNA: TGCGCCAGCAGCCCCACTTCGCCCGGGACAGGGGTTGGCTACACCTTC. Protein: CASSPTSPGTGVGYTF.

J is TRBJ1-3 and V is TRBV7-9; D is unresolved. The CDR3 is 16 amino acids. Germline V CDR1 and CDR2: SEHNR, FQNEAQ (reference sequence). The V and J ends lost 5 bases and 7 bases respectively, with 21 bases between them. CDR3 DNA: TGTGCCAGCAGCCTAGGACTTAACGGGGTTCGGAACACCATATATTTT. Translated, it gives CASSLGLNGVRNTIYF.

For the CDR3, the DNA is TGTGCCAGCAGTGCGTTAGGGAGGGGCAAAGAAAAACTGTTTTTT. It translates to CASSALGRGKEKLFF. The chain is built from TRBV28 and TRBJ1-4; D perhaps matches TRBD1 (5 bases). Trimming cost V 5 bases and J 8 bases, with 18 bases left between them. The CDR3 covers 15 residues. Germline CDR1 and CDR2: MDHEN and SYDVKM.

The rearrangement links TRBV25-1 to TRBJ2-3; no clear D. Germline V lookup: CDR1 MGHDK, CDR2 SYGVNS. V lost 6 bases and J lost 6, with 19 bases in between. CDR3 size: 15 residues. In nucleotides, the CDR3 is TGTGCCAGCAGCGGGTCCTCCTACTCAATGGATACGCAGTATTTT. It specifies CASSGSSYSMDTQYF.

The CDR3, as DNA: TGTGCCAGCAGCTTAGACGTCAGGGCAAACGAGCAGTACTTC. This encodes CASSLDVRANEQYF. This rearrangement joins TRBV7-9 to TRBJ2-7; D may be TRBD1 (5 bases). Between the trimmed V and J ends, which lost 1 base and 5 bases, there was a span of 12 bases. The CDR3 totals 14 residues. Germline-derived CDR1 and CDR2 are SEHNR and FQNEAQ (reference sequence).

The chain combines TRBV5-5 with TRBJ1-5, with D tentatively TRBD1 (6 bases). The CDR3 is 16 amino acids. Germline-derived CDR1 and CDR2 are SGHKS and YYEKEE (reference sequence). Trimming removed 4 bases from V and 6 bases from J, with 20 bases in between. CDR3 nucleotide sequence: TGTGCCAGCAGCCGGGACACTACCTCGGTCACTCAGCCCCAGCATTTT. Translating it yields CASSRDTTSVTQPQHF.

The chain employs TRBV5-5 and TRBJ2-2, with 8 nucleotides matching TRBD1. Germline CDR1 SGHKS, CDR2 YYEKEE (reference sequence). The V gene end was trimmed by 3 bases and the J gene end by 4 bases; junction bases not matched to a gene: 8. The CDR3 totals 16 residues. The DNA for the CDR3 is TGTGCCAGCAGCTGGGGGCAGGGGGCGACCACCGGGGAGCTGTTTTTT. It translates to CASSWGQGATTGELFF.

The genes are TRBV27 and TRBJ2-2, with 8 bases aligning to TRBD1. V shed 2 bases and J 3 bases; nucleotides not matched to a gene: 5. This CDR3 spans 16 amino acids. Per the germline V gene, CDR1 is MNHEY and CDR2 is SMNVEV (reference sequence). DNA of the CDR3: TGTGCCAGCAGTTTAGCCCAGGGGGCATACACCGGGGAGCTGTTTTTT. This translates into CASSLAQGAYTGELFF.

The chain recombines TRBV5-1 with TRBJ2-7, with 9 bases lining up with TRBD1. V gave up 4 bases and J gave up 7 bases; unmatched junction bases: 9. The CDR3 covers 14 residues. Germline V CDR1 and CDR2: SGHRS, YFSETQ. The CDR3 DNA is TGCGCCAGCAGCCTGGGACAGGGTGGGAGGGAGCAGTACTTC. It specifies CASSLGQGGREQYF.

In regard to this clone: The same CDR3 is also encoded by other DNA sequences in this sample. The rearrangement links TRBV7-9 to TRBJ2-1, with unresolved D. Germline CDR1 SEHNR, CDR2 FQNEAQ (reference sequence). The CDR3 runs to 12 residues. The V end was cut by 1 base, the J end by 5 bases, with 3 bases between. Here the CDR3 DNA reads TGTGCCAGCAGCTTAGTCAACAATGAGCAGTTCTTC. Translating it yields CASSLVNNEQFF.

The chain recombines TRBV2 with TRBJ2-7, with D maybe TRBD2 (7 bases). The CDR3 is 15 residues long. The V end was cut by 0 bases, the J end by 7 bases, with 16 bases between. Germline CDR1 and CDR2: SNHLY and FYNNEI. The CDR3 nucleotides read TGTGCCAGCAGTGAAGCGTGGGGGGGCTATTCGGAGCAGTACTTC. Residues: CASSEAWGGYSEQYF.

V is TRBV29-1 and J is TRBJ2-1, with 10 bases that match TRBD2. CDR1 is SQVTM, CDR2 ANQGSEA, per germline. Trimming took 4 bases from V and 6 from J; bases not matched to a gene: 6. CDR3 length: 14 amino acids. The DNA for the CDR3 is TGCAGCGTTGTGGATAGCGGGGGGTTCAATGAGCAGTTCTTC. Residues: CSVVDSGGFNEQFF.

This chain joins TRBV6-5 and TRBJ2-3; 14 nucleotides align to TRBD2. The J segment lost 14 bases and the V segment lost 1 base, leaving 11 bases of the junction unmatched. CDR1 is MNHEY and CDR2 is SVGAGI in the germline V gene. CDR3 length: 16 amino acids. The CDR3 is CASSYFGTSGGLKAYF. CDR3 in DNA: TGTGCCAGCAGTTACTTCGGGACTAGCGGGGGCCTGAAGGCGTATTTT.

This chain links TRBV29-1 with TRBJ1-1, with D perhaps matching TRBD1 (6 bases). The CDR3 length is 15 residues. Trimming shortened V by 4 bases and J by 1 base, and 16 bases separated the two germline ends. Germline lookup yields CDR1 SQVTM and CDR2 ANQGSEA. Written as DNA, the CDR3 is TGCAGCGTTGGGGCGGGATCACAGGGGAACACTGAAGCTTTCTTT. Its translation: CSVGAGSQGNTEAFF.